These T cell receptor beta chains were read from a single sample in a study of cytomegalovirus exposure and HLA in healthy donors. Profiling relied on immunoSEQ multiplex PCR, and the TCRdb table lists in-frame clones only, not all of them. This repertoire shows more than 130,000 clones, 70% to 90% found once; its top ten account for approximately 8.5%. Sequencing used PBMCs. These receptors all stem from a woman in her late teens or twenties in good health and CMV-seropositive. The CDR3 runs from the conserved cysteine through the conserved F or W. A D gene is named only where the DNA matches it firmly. Clone size is stated in some rows and not others, as once, few, many or a class when expanded.

J	V	size	length	D	DNA	CDR3
TRBJ2-1	TRBV19	NA	16	NA	TGTGCCAGTAGGGGTGAAGGGTGGGGCGGGGACAATGAGCAGTTCTTC	CASRGEGWGGDNEQFF
TRBJ1-1	TRBV6-5	NA	14	NA	TGTGCCAGCACCTATTCCATTGGGAACACTGAAGCTTTCTTT	CASTYSIGNTEAFF
TRBJ1-1	TRBV28	NA	12	NA	TGTGCCAGCAGTACCCCAGGGACTGAAGCTTTCTTT	CASSTPGTEAFF
TRBJ1-2	TRBV5-1	NA	13	NA	TGCGCCAGCAGCTTGGGACAGAACTATGGCTACACCTTC	CASSLGQNYGYTF
TRBJ1-3	TRBV7-2	once	15	TRBD1	TGTGCCAGCAGCCCACAGGGGACTGGGGGAAACACCATATATTTT	CASSPQGTGGNTIYF
TRBJ2-7	TRBV6-5	NA	13	TRBD1	TGTGCCAGCAGTTTCGACAGGGCCTACGAGCAGTACTTC	CASSFDRAYEQYF
TRBJ2-1	TRBV15	NA	14	TRBD2	TGTGCCACGCAGGGGCGACTAGCGACCAATGAGCAGTTCTTC	CATQGRLATNEQFF
TRBJ2-3	TRBV2	NA	15	TRBD2	TGTGCCAGCAGTACAGGGCTAGCGGGGACAGATACGCAGTATTTT	CASSTGLAGTDTQYF
TRBJ1-6	TRBV5-6	NA	15	TRBD1	TGTGCCAGCAGCTTACCGGGACAGAATAATTCACCCCTCCACTTT	CASSLPGQNNSPLHF
TRBJ2-6	TRBV28	NA	16	NA	TGTGCCAGCAGTTGGGGGGGCGTTTCTGGGGCCAACGTCCTGACTTTC	CASSWGGVSGANVLTF
TRBJ1-2	TRBV4-1	NA	16	TRBD1	TGCGCCAGCAGCCATAACAGGGGACCCTATAACTATGGCTACACCTTC	CASSHNRGPYNYGYTF
TRBJ2-7	TRBV7-9	NA	15	TRBD1	TGTGCCAGCAGCTTAGGGGGACAGGACTCCTACGAGCAGTACTTC	CASSLGGQDSYEQYF
TRBJ1-1	TRBV2	NA	14	NA	TGTGCCAGCAGTAAACAGACAGCGAACACTGAAGCTTTCTTT	CASSKQTANTEAFF
TRBJ1-5	TRBV27	NA	15	TRBD1	TGTGCCAGCAGTTTACGACAGGGGGCGAATCAGCCCCAGCATTTT	CASSLRQGANQPQHF
TRBJ2-1	TRBV30	once	17	NA	TGTGCCTGGAGTGCTATCGGACAAGCGATGACCTACAATGAGCAGTTCTTC	CAWSAIGQAMTYNEQFF
TRBJ1-5	TRBV5-1	NA	14	NA	TGCGCCAGCAGCTTGAGTCAGGGAGGTCAGCCCCAGCATTTT	CASSLSQGGQPQHF
TRBJ1-5	TRBV19	NA	15	NA	TGTGCCAGTAGCTCTGGAGGGGATAGCAATCAGCCCCAGCATTTT	CASSSGGDSNQPQHF
TRBJ2-3	TRBV2	NA	13	NA	TGTGCCTCCCAAACGACTAGCACAGATACGCAGTATTTT	CASQTTSTDTQYF
TRBJ2-1	TRBV5-1	NA	16	TRBD2	TGCGCCAGCAGCTTCAGTAGCGGGGGGGCTGGAAATGAGCAGTTCTTC	CASSFSSGGAGNEQFF
TRBJ2-7	TRBV10-3	NA	13	NA	TGTGCCATCAGTGTAGACAGATCCTACGAGCAGTACTTC	CAISVDRSYEQYF